These T cell receptor beta chains were read from a single sample in a study of cytomegalovirus exposure and HLA in healthy donors. Repertoires were generated with immunoSEQ multiplex PCR, while TCRdb's copy carries only in-frame clones and drops some. The sample comprises approximately 160,000 clones, under 90% of which are singletons, and 4.2% rests with the top ten. The sequencing input was PBMCs. The receptors come from a man between 18 and 29 years old in good health and CMV-seropositive. The CDR3 runs from the conserved cysteine through the conserved F or W. The D gene is left open where the match is weak. The size of a clone is reported for some rows only, either as once, few or many, or as a class for expanded clones.

TRBV7-2	NA	once	TRBJ2-1	CASSLDRSSYNEQFF	TGTGCCAGCAGCTTAGACAGGAGCTCCTACAATGAGCAGTTCTTC
TRBV6-5	TRBD1	NA	TRBJ1-6	CASSRQGANSPLHF	TGTGCCAGCAGTAGACAGGGAGCAAATTCACCCCTCCACTTT
TRBV30	TRBD1	NA	TRBJ1-4	CAWTRRQGGKLFF	TGTGCCTGGACTCGCCGACAGGGCGGGAAACTGTTTTTT
TRBV7-8	NA	once	TRBJ2-7	CASSLFRDRYEQYF	TGTGCCAGCAGCTTATTCAGGGATCGGTACGAGCAGTACTTC
TRBV2	TRBD2	NA	TRBJ2-7	CATSMGLAELYEQYF	TGTGCCACCTCAATGGGGCTAGCGGAACTCTACGAGCAGTACTTC
TRBV5-1	NA	NA	TRBJ2-5	CASSLLRDNPRETQYF	TGCGCCAGCAGCTTGTTAAGGGACAACCCTAGGGAGACCCAGTACTTC
TRBV2	TRBD1	NA	TRBJ1-5	CASSPGQTIGVNQPQHF	TGTGCCAGCAGTCCGGGACAGACTATAGGGGTCAATCAGCCCCAGCATTTT
TRBV7-2	NA	once	TRBJ1-3	CASSSQGKLAGNTIYF	TGTGCCAGCAGCTCCCAGGGGAAGCTGGCAGGAAACACCATATATTTT
TRBV29-1	NA	NA	TRBJ2-3	CSVQGVRTDTQYF	TGCAGCGTTCAGGGTGTTCGGACAGATACGCAGTATTTT
TRBV5-1	NA	NA	TRBJ1-4	CASSPLATNEKLFF	TGCGCCAGCAGCCCCCTTGCAACTAATGAAAAACTGTTTTTT
TRBV11-2	NA	NA	TRBJ2-7	CASSLGQSYEQYF	TGTGCCAGCAGCTTAGGACAGTCCTACGAGCAGTACTTC
TRBV7-9	TRBD1	NA	TRBJ2-2	CASSRFFQTGASNTGELFF	TGTGCCAGCAGCCGATTCTTCCAGACAGGGGCTTCGAACACCGGGGAGCTGTTTTTT
TRBV11-2	NA	NA	TRBJ2-1	CASSLDPEEGPWEQFF	TGTGCCAGCAGCTTAGACCCGGAAGAGGGCCCTTGGGAGCAGTTCTTC
TRBV19	TRBD1	once	TRBJ1-3	CASSLTGSGNTIYF	TGTGCCAGTAGTCTGACAGGGTCTGGAAACACCATATATTTT
TRBV5-6	NA	NA	TRBJ1-1	CASSPNPGRGATEAFF	TGTGCCAGCAGCCCGAACCCAGGAAGGGGCGCCACTGAAGCTTTCTTT
TRBV7-6	TRBD2	NA	TRBJ2-7	CASSLLAGVYEQYF	TGTGCCAGCAGCTTACTAGCGGGAGTGTACGAGCAGTACTTC
TRBV6-6	TRBD2	NA	TRBJ2-4	CASSYHSGRAENIQYF	TGTGCCAGCAGTTACCATAGCGGGAGAGCGGAAAACATTCAGTACTTC
TRBV6-5	NA	NA	TRBJ2-7	CASTQGSGAEQYF	TGTGCCAGCACCCAGGGTTCGGGTGCCGAGCAGTACTTC
TRBV9	TRBD1	NA	TRBJ2-2	CASSVGTGRTGELFF	TGTGCCAGCAGCGTGGGGACAGGGCGGACCGGGGAGCTGTTTTTT
TRBV5-6	NA	NA	TRBJ2-7	CASSLAAPDSYEQYF	TGTGCCAGCAGCTTGGCAGCGCCCGACTCCTACGAGCAGTACTTC
TRBV16	TRBD1	NA	TRBJ2-7	CASSSRQGSSEQYF	TGTGCCAGCAGCTCGAGACAGGGGAGTTCCGAGCAGTACTTC
TRBV7-6	TRBD1	NA	TRBJ2-3	CASSLDEGARGDTQYF	TGTGCCAGCAGCTTAGATGAGGGGGCGCGTGGAGATACGCAGTATTTT
TRBV5-1	TRBD2	NA	TRBJ2-7	CASSLSWGGLDEQYF	TGCGCCAGCAGCTTGAGTTGGGGGGGATTGGACGAGCAGTACTTC
TRBV11-2	NA	once	TRBJ1-4	CASSLDHMGPNEKLFF	TGTGCCAGCAGCTTAGATCATATGGGGCCAAATGAAAAACTGTTTTTT
TRBV18	TRBD2	NA	TRBJ2-7	CASSPLPSSTREGQYF	TGTGCCAGCTCACCTCTCCCAAGCTCGACGCGGGAGGGCCAGTACTTC
TRBV2	NA	NA	TRBJ1-1	CASSSDRNTEAFF	TGTGCCAGCAGTTCCGACAGAAACACTGAAGCTTTCTTT
TRBV15	NA	NA	TRBJ2-7	CATSRDPGKYEQYF	TGTGCCACCAGCAGAGATCCGGGAAAGTACGAGCAGTACTTC
TRBV9	TRBD2	NA	TRBJ2-7	CASSVGLANYYEQYF	TGTGCCAGCAGCGTGGGACTAGCAAACTACTACGAGCAGTACTTC
TRBV15	TRBD2	NA	TRBJ2-3	CATSRVGLAATTDTQYF	TGTGCCACCAGCAGAGTTGGACTAGCGGCAACCACAGATACGCAGTATTTT
TRBV28	TRBD2	NA	TRBJ2-7	CASGSLAGGGSEQYF	TGTGCCAGCGGGTCGCTAGCGGGAGGGGGAAGCGAGCAGTACTTC
TRBV28	TRBD1	once	TRBJ2-7	CASSLGQGGRYEQYF	TGTGCCAGCAGTCTGGGACAGGGGGGGAGATACGAGCAGTACTTC
TRBV5-1	NA	NA	TRBJ1-2	CASSPTIGRGYYGYTF	TGCGCCAGCAGCCCCACCATTGGGAGGGGGTACTATGGCTACACCTTC
TRBV27	TRBD2	NA	TRBJ2-7	CASSLLASGSYEQYF	TGTGCCAGCAGTTTATTAGCTAGCGGGAGCTACGAGCAGTACTTC
TRBV7-8	NA	NA	TRBJ2-4	CASRTSHPTRNIQYF	TGTGCCAGCAGAACAAGCCACCCAACCAGGAACATTCAGTACTTC
TRBV5-4	NA	NA	TRBJ1-2	CASSPERDGYTF	TGTGCCAGCAGCCCGGAGAGGGATGGCTACACCTTC
TRBV7-9	TRBD2	NA	TRBJ2-7	CASSFLAGGEQYF	TGTGCCAGCAGCTTTCTAGCGGGAGGCGAGCAGTACTTC
TRBV5-1	NA	NA	TRBJ2-2	CASSSQNPYPFETGELFF	TGCGCCAGCAGCTCCCAAAACCCCTATCCCTTTGAGACCGGGGAGCTGTTTTTT
TRBV30	NA	NA	TRBJ1-5	CAWSVGGDQPQHF	TGTGCCTGGAGTGTAGGGGGGGATCAGCCCCAGCATTTT
TRBV29-1	TRBD2	once	TRBJ2-1	CSVEGTSALGNEQFF	TGCAGCGTTGAAGGAACTAGCGCCTTGGGGAATGAGCAGTTCTTC
TRBV7-6	TRBD2	NA	TRBJ2-7	CASSLRAGGPYEQYF	TGTGCCAGCAGCTTAAGGGCGGGAGGGCCCTACGAGCAGTACTTC
TRBV28	TRBD1	NA	TRBJ1-4	CASSSDRVEKLFF	TGTGCCAGCAGTTCCGACAGGGTTGAAAAACTGTTTTTT
TRBV27	TRBD1	NA	TRBJ2-7	CASRTTGSSYEQYF	TGTGCCAGCAGAACGACAGGGTCCTCCTACGAGCAGTACTTC
TRBV11-1	NA	NA	TRBJ2-1	CASSLRETNEQFF	TGTGCCAGCAGCTTACGGGAGACGAATGAGCAGTTCTTC
TRBV9	NA	NA	TRBJ2-3	CASSTTGSHHTDTQYF	TGTGCCAGCAGCACAACAGGGTCCCACCACACAGATACGCAGTATTTT
TRBV11-3	NA	NA	TRBJ2-3	CASSLGTLIRTDTQYF	TGTGCCAGCAGCTTAGGGACACTTATACGGACAGATACGCAGTATTTT
TRBV9	TRBD2	NA	TRBJ2-5	CASSVGLAVETQYF	TGTGCCAGCAGCGTAGGACTAGCGGTAGAGACCCAGTACTTC
TRBV20-1	NA	NA	TRBJ2-7	CSARVGEVQYF	TGCAGTGCTAGAGTCGGGGAGGTGCAGTACTTC
TRBV28	TRBD2	NA	TRBJ2-1	CASSKTSGRRYNEQFF	TGTGCCAGCAGTAAGACTAGCGGGAGACGGTACAATGAGCAGTTCTTC